This TCR beta chain was identified during a study of cytomegalovirus exposure and HLA in healthy donors. Whole-study findings and limits: Indistinguishable V segments, including TRBV6-2 and TRBV6-3, were excluded. Researchers counted 180 or so TCR beta chains as cytomegalovirus-associated. Across donors, sequencing depth was assumed by presence/absence analyses to be roughly uniform.

As for this clone: Its antigen is unknown.

Looked up from germline, CDR1 is MNHEY and CDR2 is SVGAGI. Trimming removed 6 bases at V and 0 bases at J, with 9 bases between. This CDR3 has 14 amino acids. 13 Jbeta primers and 60 Vbeta primers were used for the PCR. Only in-frame clones appear in the TCRdb table, and some are missing; sequencing was by immunoSEQ multiplex PCR. The sample lists 150,000 to 200,000 clones; around three quarters were seen once. Healthy people donating bone marrow made up the donors. The clonotype was recovered from a woman in her thirties in good health and CMV-seropositive. Sequenced: PBMCs. The chain has TRBV6-5 and TRBJ2-1; D possibly corresponds to TRBD2 (5 bases). This CDR3 is CASRQEASYNEQFF. As DNA, the CDR3 is TGTGCCAGCAGGCAGGAGGCCTCCTACAATGAGCAGTTCTTC.